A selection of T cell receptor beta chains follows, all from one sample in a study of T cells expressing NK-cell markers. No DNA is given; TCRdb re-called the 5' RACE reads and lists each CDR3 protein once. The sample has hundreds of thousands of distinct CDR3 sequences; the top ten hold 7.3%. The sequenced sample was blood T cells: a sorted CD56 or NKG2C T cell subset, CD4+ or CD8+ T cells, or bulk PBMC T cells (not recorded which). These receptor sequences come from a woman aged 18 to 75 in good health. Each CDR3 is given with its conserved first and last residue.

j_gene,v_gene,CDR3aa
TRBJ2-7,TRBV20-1,CSVKGDVAGEVEQYF
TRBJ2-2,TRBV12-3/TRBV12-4,CASSGGQGNTGELFF
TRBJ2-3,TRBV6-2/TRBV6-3,CASSFFRGSTDTQYF
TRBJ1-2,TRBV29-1,CSADRGIAGYTF
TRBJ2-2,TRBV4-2,CASSQDWQGVTGELFF
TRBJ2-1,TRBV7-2,CASSSQGGGRMNEQFF
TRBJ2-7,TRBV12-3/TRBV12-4,CASSPSTSGNYEQYF
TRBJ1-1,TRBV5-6,CASGTGTGVLNTEAFF
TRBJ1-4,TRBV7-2,CASSLVGGANEKLFF
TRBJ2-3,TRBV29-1,CSVEERGRNTDTQYF
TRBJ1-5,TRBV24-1,CATSWGGGNQPQHF
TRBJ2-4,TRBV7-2,CASSLEIQGMRNIQYF
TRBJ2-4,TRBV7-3,CASSPTGGGSGRNIQYF
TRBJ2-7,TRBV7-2,CASSHPSGNEQYF
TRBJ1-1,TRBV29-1,CSVQMTLTEAFF
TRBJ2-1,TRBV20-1,CSATRLAGTNNEQFF
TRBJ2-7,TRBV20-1,CSARDVIRGEQYF
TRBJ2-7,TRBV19,CASSIESRAPYEQYF
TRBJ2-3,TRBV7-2,CASSFTARGDTQYF
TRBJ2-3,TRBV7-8,CASSFIFGGGEDTQYF
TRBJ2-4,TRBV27,CASSLGREEAKNIQYF
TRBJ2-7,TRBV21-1,CASSKGWLADYEQYF
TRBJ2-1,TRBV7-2,CASSFGGGGYNEQFF
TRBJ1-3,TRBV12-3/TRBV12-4,CASSPRQGSSGNTIYF
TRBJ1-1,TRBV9,CASSVEGGQAFF
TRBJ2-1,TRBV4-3,CASSQDKDTGSSYNEQFF
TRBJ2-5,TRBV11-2,CASSLVELSTQTQYF
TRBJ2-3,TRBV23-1,CASSQPFRIDTQYF
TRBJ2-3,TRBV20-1,CSAQGLAAGAPDTQYF
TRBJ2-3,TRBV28,CASSPGLASTDTQYF
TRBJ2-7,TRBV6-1,CASSKPGTSGTYEQYF
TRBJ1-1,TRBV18,CASSPMGGSTEAFF
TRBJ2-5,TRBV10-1,CASSDSASGVETQYF
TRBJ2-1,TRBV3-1,CASSPGLAGVEQFF
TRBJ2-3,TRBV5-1,CASSLEVRYASTDTQYF
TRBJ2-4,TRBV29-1,CSVHTSGQAKNIQYF
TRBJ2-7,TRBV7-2,CASSAGTPALEQYF
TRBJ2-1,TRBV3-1,CASSQWGPGGEQFF
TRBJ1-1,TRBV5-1,CASSPWAGVNTEAFF
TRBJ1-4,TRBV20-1,CSARLTGLIGEKLFF
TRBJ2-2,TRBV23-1,CASSQSRTGDYTGELFF
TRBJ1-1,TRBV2,CASIVTVNTEAFF
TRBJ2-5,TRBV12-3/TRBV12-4,CASTPRGGKETQYF
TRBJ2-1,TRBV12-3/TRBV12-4,CASFTRTSWYNEQFF
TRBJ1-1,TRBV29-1,CSASTVNTEAFF
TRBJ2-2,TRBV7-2,CASSFLQGAGELFF
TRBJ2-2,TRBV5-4,CASTNPGPRGITGELFF
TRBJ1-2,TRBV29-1,CSVEDPSAGVFFGYTF
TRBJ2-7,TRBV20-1,CSASGGTMKAEQYF
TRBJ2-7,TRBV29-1,CTTGEPGQVVGEQYF
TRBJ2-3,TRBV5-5,CASSLEGARGTDTQYF
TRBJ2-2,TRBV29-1,CSVGVSGNTGELFF
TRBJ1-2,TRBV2,CASLGTGLVHGYTF
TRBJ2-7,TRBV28,CASSPNRVSYEQYF
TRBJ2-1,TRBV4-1,CASSQELAGGPLLVSYNEQFF